Ten or more counts support the clone carrying this T cell receptor beta chain. Its target is unknown. Germline CDR1 MNHNY, CDR2 SVGAGI (reference sequence). This CDR3 is 15 amino acids long. V was shortened by 5 bases and J by 0 bases, with 12 bases between the two germline ends. The sample belongs to a study of human T cells and chemical hapten exposure. About the study: In the approximately 25-week study, patients were dosed weekly with diphenylcyclopropenone on the scalp throughout. After 6 days, upper back 0.01% DPC patch tests were scored. General observations from the study: A positive correlation with patch test score was found for PT1 expanded TCR counts. Among TCRs, those above 1 in 1000 frequency were unaffected by DPC sensitization.

Time point: patch test 2, 6 weeks after DPC sensitization. Treatment indicated: therapeutic diphenylcyclopropenone sensitization with weekly scalp DPC. TCRdb re-analysed the RACE reads in MiXCR, keeping a single row per CDR3 protein. The sample carries some 100,000 distinct CDR3 sequences, 9.2% recorded once. The source is a woman aged 40 to 55 with alopecia areata. Some clones in this sample may be carry-over from other donors' samples. The starting material was whole blood, obtained in connection with sensitization to the hapten diphenylcyclopropenone (DPC). The chain carries TRBV6-6 and TRBJ2-3; D may be TRBD2 (5 bases). The CDR3 coding sequence is TGTGCCAGCAGTGGGGAGACTATCAGCACAGATACGCAGTATTTT. Protein: CASSGETISTDTQYF.